The text below deals with one TCR beta chain. Its antigen is as yet unknown. The data stem from a study of radiation and T cells in renal cell carcinoma. General observations from the study: In blood, top tumor clones expanded by 2 weeks, shrinking by 4. Baseline intratumoral clonotype presence is unknown without pretreatment biopsies.

Germline V gene lookup returns CDR1 SEHNR and CDR2 FQNEAQ (reference sequence). J lost 6 bases, V lost 2 bases, and 4 bases had no gene match. The CDR3 is 14 amino acids. Time point noted: baseline pretreatment blood. Treatment indicated: 15 Gy SBRT to primary tumor, nephrectomy 4 weeks later. Radiation-treated patients gave blood at baseline, week 2 and week 4. This renal cell carcinoma was of the clear cell type. Libraries were prepared by immunoSEQ multiplex PCR; TCRdb keeps only in-frame clonotypes and omits some of them. Here the sample spans 130,000 to 150,000 clones, over 75% being singletons. The chain carries TRBV7-9 and TRBJ1-2; 9 positions agree with TRBD1. The sequencing here drew on blood, taken from a patient whose treatment included radiotherapy and nephrectomy. This clonotype was obtained from a woman in her 50s with renal cell carcinoma. This chain's CDR3 is CASSLPDRGDGYTF. The CDR3 DNA sequence: TGTGCCAGCAGCTTACCGGACAGGGGTGATGGCTACACCTTC.